The rows below give T cell receptor beta chains drawn from one sample of a study of blood T cell repertoires in COVID-19. Produced via immunoSEQ multiplex PCR; TCRdb's table is partial and in-frame only. Seen here are about 380,000 clones, approximately 81% observed once, and the top ten hold roughly 3.7%. Sequenced input: peripheral blood. These receptors all come from a woman under 30 with acute or convalescent COVID-19. Both conserved end residues are part of each CDR3. D genes are given only for firm matches. For some rows the clone size is stated as once, few or many, or as a class when expanded; others skip it.

CDR3 length	J gene	V gene	clone size	D gene	CDR3 protein	CDR3 DNA
14	TRBJ2-1	TRBV6-5	.	.	CASSPGTFYNEQFF	TGTGCCAGCAGCCCCGGGACTTTCTACAATGAGCAGTTCTTC
15	TRBJ2-2	TRBV2	.	TRBD1	CASSDRRTGDGELFF	TGTGCCAGCAGTGATCGTAGGACAGGGGACGGGGAGCTGTTTTTT
16	TRBJ2-7	TRBV7-3	.	TRBD2	CASSLSSGGIFYEQYF	TGTGCCAGCAGCTTATCCAGCGGGGGGATCTTTTACGAGCAGTACTTC
13	TRBJ2-7	TRBV7-8	.	.	CASSLEGTYEQYF	TGTGCCAGCAGCTTAGAGGGGACATACGAGCAGTACTTC
12	TRBJ2-2	TRBV19	once	.	CASDEDTGELFF	TGTGCCAGTGATGAGGACACCGGGGAGCTGTTTTTT
14	TRBJ2-7	TRBV5-6	.	.	CASSLAAAVYEQYF	TGTGCCAGCAGCTTGGCCGCGGCAGTTTACGAGCAGTACTTC
15	TRBJ2-5	TRBV29-1	once	TRBD2	CSVVAERDQIGTQYF	TGCAGCGTTGTTGCCGAGCGGGACCAAATAGGGACCCAGTACTTC
15	TRBJ2-5	TRBV28	.	TRBD2	CASTRLAAFQETQYF	TGTGCCAGCACCCGACTAGCGGCTTTTCAAGAGACCCAGTACTTC
15	TRBJ2-1	TRBV7-2	.	.	CASSTSGLLGDEQFF	TGTGCCAGCAGCACCTCGGGACTCCTGGGCGATGAGCAGTTCTTC
16	TRBJ2-2	TRBV5-1	once	.	CASSLGRGLSTGELFF	TGCGCCAGCAGCTTAGGTCGTGGGCTTAGCACCGGGGAGCTGTTTTTT
15	TRBJ2-7	TRBV27	.	.	CASSYDRASTSGQYF	TGTGCCAGCAGTTACGACAGAGCATCCACGAGTGGGCAGTACTTC
15	TRBJ2-7	TRBV5-1	.	TRBD1	CASSVQGAPHDEQYF	TGCGCCAGCAGCGTACAGGGGGCCCCTCACGACGAGCAGTACTTC
14	TRBJ2-5	TRBV29-1	.	TRBD2	CSVAVGGGIETQYF	TGCAGCGTTGCGGTGGGGGGGGGAATAGAGACCCAGTACTTC
16	TRBJ2-3	TRBV11-2	.	TRBD2	CASSSASGGLTDTQYF	TGTGCCAGCAGCTCCGCTAGCGGGGGGCTCACAGATACGCAGTATTTT
14	TRBJ2-7	TRBV7-2	.	.	CASKPDRPSYEQYF	TGTGCCAGCAAACCAGACAGACCCTCCTACGAGCAGTACTTC
17	TRBJ1-1	TRBV27	.	.	CASRLEARTPKNTEAFF	TGTGCCAGCAGGCTCGAAGCCCGGACACCTAAAAACACTGAAGCTTTCTTT
15	TRBJ1-2	TRBV6-5	.	.	CASSADSGSPYGYTF	TGTGCCAGCAGCGCCGACTCAGGGTCCCCTTATGGCTACACCTTC
14	TRBJ1-2	TRBV7-9	.	TRBD1	CASSLRRDRDGYTF	TGTGCCAGCAGCTTAAGAAGGGACAGGGATGGCTACACCTTC
13	TRBJ2-5	TRBV27	.	.	CASRAGWEETQYF	TGTGCCAGCAGGGCAGGGTGGGAAGAGACCCAGTACTTC
12	TRBJ2-7	TRBV6-5	few	TRBD1	CASRETGSGQYF	TGTGCCAGCAGGGAGACAGGGAGTGGGCAGTACTTC
15	TRBJ2-3	TRBV13	.	.	CASSYGFIRTDTQYF	TGTGCCAGCAGCTACGGGTTCATACGCACAGATACGCAGTATTTT
20	TRBJ2-2	TRBV2	.	TRBD2	CASSLRGLAGSASSTGELFF	TGTGCCAGCAGTCTGCGTGGACTAGCGGGAAGCGCCAGTAGCACCGGGGAGCTGTTTTTT
13	TRBJ2-1	TRBV5-1	.	.	CASSLFGNNEQFF	TGCGCCAGCAGCTTGTTCGGGAACAATGAGCAGTTCTTC
15	TRBJ2-7	TRBV6-5	.	TRBD2	CASERERGGSYEQYF	TGTGCCAGCGAACGGGAGCGGGGCGGGTCCTACGAGCAGTACTTC
15	TRBJ2-1	TRBV9	.	TRBD2	CASSLGLAGVSEQFF	TGTGCCAGCAGCCTAGGACTAGCGGGAGTGAGTGAGCAGTTCTTC
12	TRBJ1-2	TRBV2	few	.	CASSGGEYGYTF	TGTGCCAGCAGTGGGGGGGAGTATGGCTACACCTTC
15	TRBJ1-5	TRBV5-1	.	.	CASSLAGGGGEPQHF	TGCGCCAGCAGCTTGGCGGGGGGGGGAGGCGAGCCCCAGCATTTT
14	TRBJ2-3	TRBV5-1	.	.	CASQSRGGTDTQYF	TGCGCCAGCCAAAGCAGGGGCGGCACAGATACGCAGTATTTT
14	TRBJ2-7	TRBV28	.	.	CASSVHRGGYEQYF	TGTGCCAGCAGTGTCCACAGGGGAGGCTACGAGCAGTACTTC
14	TRBJ1-2	TRBV19	.	TRBD1	CASNEPGGDYGYTF	TGTGCCAGTAACGAGCCAGGGGGAGACTATGGCTACACCTTC
12	TRBJ2-2	TRBV5-1	.	.	CASHEVAGELFF	TGCGCCAGCCACGAGGTCGCCGGGGAGCTGTTTTTT
11	TRBJ2-3	TRBV29-1	.	.	CSVRSTHTQYF	TGCAGCGTTCGGTCTACCCATACGCAGTATTTT
13	TRBJ1-1	TRBV5-1	.	.	CASSPTSNTEAFF	TGCGCCAGCAGCCCGACATCGAACACTGAAGCTTTCTTT
17	TRBJ2-1	TRBV3-1/TRBV3-2	.	.	CASSQDQAVEIYNEQFF	TGTGCCAGCAGCCAAGATCAAGCGGTTGAAATCTACAATGAGCAGTTCTTC
18	TRBJ2-3	TRBV6-2/TRBV6-3	.	.	CASSTRGRMRPITDTQYF	TGTGCCAGCAGTACCCGCGGTCGGATGAGACCTATTACAGATACGCAGTATTTT
15	TRBJ2-1	TRBV9	.	TRBD2	CASSVASGSFDEQFF	TGTGCCAGCAGCGTAGCTAGCGGGAGCTTTGATGAGCAGTTCTTC
18	TRBJ1-4	TRBV27	.	TRBD1	CASSPGQSLTATNEKLFF	TGTGCCAGCAGCCCGGGACAGAGCTTGACTGCAACTAATGAAAAACTGTTTTTT
19	TRBJ2-1	TRBV21-1	.	.	CASSGSGTSGVCSYNEQFF	TGTGCCAGCAGCGGAAGCGGGACTAGCGGGGTGTGTTCGTACAATGAGCAGTTCTTC
13	TRBJ1-2	TRBV29-1	once	.	CSVPTPGEYGYTF	TGCAGCGTTCCGACTCCAGGGGAGTATGGCTACACCTTC
15	TRBJ2-1	TRBV28	.	.	CASTRPGSSYNEQFF	TGTGCCAGCACACGACCGGGGAGCTCCTACAATGAGCAGTTCTTC
14	TRBJ2-2	TRBV18	.	.	CASSPAEFTGELFF	TGTGCCAGCTCACCCGCTGAGTTCACCGGGGAGCTGTTTTTT
13	TRBJ2-7	TRBV6-5	.	TRBD1	CASSRRQGNVQYF	TGTGCCAGCAGCAGGAGACAGGGGAATGTGCAGTACTTC
14	TRBJ2-7	TRBV24-1	.	TRBD1	CATAEDRGGYEQYF	TGTGCCACCGCCGAAGACAGGGGGGGCTACGAGCAGTACTTC
18	TRBJ2-3	TRBV4-2	.	TRBD2	CASSQGLAGEVRTDTQYF	TGTGCCAGCAGCCAAGGACTAGCGGGGGAGGTGCGCACAGATACGCAGTATTTT
18	TRBJ1-4	TRBV9	.	.	CASSVGGRSREVGEKLFF	TGTGCCAGCAGCGTCGGGGGCAGGAGCCGGGAGGTTGGCGAAAAACTGTTTTTT
15	TRBJ1-3	TRBV24-1	.	.	CATSLTGSSGNTIYF	TGTGCCACCAGCCTAACAGGGAGCTCTGGAAACACCATATATTTT
15	TRBJ2-1	TRBV18	.	.	CASSSMSRSSDEQFF	TGTGCCAGCTCATCGATGTCCAGGTCTAGCGATGAGCAGTTCTTC
13	TRBJ2-5	TRBV11-1	.	.	CASTTSPQETQYF	TGTGCCAGCACTACCTCCCCCCAAGAGACCCAGTACTTC
13	TRBJ1-5	TRBV19	.	TRBD1	CASGQGSNQPQHF	TGTGCCAGTGGACAGGGTAGCAATCAGCCCCAGCATTTT
15	TRBJ2-7	TRBV5-1	few	TRBD2	CASSFGGLGSYEQYF	TGCGCCAGCAGCTTTGGCGGACTAGGGAGTTACGAGCAGTACTTC
14	TRBJ2-7	TRBV6-1	.	.	CASSEVEGQYEQYF	TGTGCCAGCAGTGAGGTGGAGGGCCAGTACGAGCAGTACTTC
15	TRBJ2-5	TRBV10-3	.	.	CAISESRGTGETQYF	TGTGCCATCAGTGAGTCTAGGGGCACCGGGGAGACCCAGTACTTC